Sequencing of this TCR beta chain was carried out in a study of blood T cell repertoires in COVID-19 (dated by TCRdb to the early 2020s). In the study overall: Samples from collaborators originated in the United States, Italy and Spain and spanned both the acute and convalescent phases of COVID-19. The material from the prospective study consisted of cDNA or gDNA derived from T cells, B-cell-depleted T cells, or PBMCs. Subjects who had been exposed to COVID-19, were actively infected with it, or had recovered from it provided the deeply sampled blood TCRbeta repertoires that made up the dataset. The repertoires were released in a freely available public database intended as a resource for research on the immune response to SARS-CoV-2. Samples were obtained from the ongoing ImmuneRACE study (first 160 participants) and from 1,254 subjects provided by 6 global collaborators. Sample metadata almost always included a de-identified subject ID, COVID-19 status, age in years and sex. Where HLA class I and class II types were available, the types were taken from metadata supplied by the sample provider, not from assay-based typing. What the work shows at the level of the full study, not this receptor alone: The quantity of clinical and demographic metadata differed by source and by participant and was supplied without curation.

On this clone itself: The target of this receptor is not known. The record has no base qualities; no much larger clone is one base away.

CDR1 WSHSY and CDR2 SAAADI are derived from the germline V gene. The CDR3 spans 15 residues, from the cysteine through the phenylalanine. Only the CDR3 region is kept as DNA, spanning 45 bases read in frame from base 1. After removal of 1 base from V and 8 bases from J, the junction retains 6 bases not matched to a gene. One collaborating source in Seattle enrolled patients during active infection and followed them longitudinally through the course of disease. Whole blood was collected in K2EDTA tubes by collaborating institutions according to the institutions' own protocols. Collaborator samples were shipped for TCRbeta analysis as frozen whole blood, isolated PBMCs, or DNA extracted from either sample type. TCRbeta CDR3 regions were amplified from genomic DNA using the immunoSEQ Assay, a bias-controlled multiplex PCR. As for the original processing: Within the assay, amplification of reference gene primers was used to estimate how many nucleated cells each sample contained. To quantify the absolute abundance of each unique TCRbeta CDR3 rearrangement, sequence reads were collapsed and filtered. Productive Simpson clonality was computed per sample as the square root of Simpson's diversity index over productive rearrangements. TCRdb holds this immuneACCESS table with in-frame rearrangements only. Some clones are missing; in checked studies, unresolved V genes explain under half, and the rest has no known cause. The V and J calls and clone size come from that table; D and trimming were worked out from the DNA. This sample lists just over 150,000 clones; approximately 79% were detected once. Roughly 6.4% of the sample rests with the top ten.

The chain couples TRBV10-2 to TRBJ2-1; 9 bases in between match TRBD1. The clonotype comes from a woman aged 35 to 49 with COVID-19, enrolled during active disease. Material: peripheral blood. DNA sequence: TGCGCCAGCAGTGAGTTCGGACAGGGGTGGGATGAGCAGTTCTTC. Translated, this gives CASSEFGQGWDEQFF.